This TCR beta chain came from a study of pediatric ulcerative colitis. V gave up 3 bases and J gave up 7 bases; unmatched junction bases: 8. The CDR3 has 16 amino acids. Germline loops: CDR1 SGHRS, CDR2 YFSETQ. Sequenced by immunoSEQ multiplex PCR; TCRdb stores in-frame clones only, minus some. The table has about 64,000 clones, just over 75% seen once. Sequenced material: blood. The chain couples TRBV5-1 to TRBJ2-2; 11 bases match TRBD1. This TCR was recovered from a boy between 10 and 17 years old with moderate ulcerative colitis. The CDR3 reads CASSSFGTGGFGELFF. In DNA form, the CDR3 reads TGCGCCAGCAGCTCCTTTGGGACAGGGGGTTTCGGGGAGCTGTTTTTT.